This T cell receptor beta chain comes out of a study of response to subunit inactivated influenza vaccine. Overall study findings and caveats: That few new T cells are recruited by each seasonal influenza vaccination was the authors' suggestion.

This clonotype has a handful of counts. The antigen is unknown. CDR1 is DFQATT and CDR2 is SNEGSKA in the germline V gene (reference sequence). The CDR3 runs 13 residues. The V end lost 6 bases, the J end lost 2 bases, and 14 bases lay between the germline ends. TCRdb ran MiXCR on the RT-PCR reads and lists one entry per CDR3 protein. This sample yields hundreds of thousands of distinct CDR3 sequences, of which over 9% are seen a single time; approximately 7.8% belongs to the top ten. The sequences come from non-naive T cells sorted from PBMCs, collected 14 to 15 days before vaccination. V is TRBV20-1 and J is TRBJ2-7; no clear D gene. This clonotype was obtained from a man aged 50 or older who received an inactivated influenza vaccine. CDR3 protein: CSATGRAAYEQYF. The DNA of the CDR3 is TGCAGTGCAACTGGTCGGGCAGCCTACGAGCAGTACTTC.